One and the same sample provided the 18 T cell receptor beta chains below, sequenced in a study of graft-versus-host responses after intestinal transplantation (dated by TCRdb to the early 2020s). The library was made by the immunoSEQ multiplex PCR assay. This immuneACCESS table, as held by TCRdb, lists in-frame sequences with V and J called but not all clones. Of the missing ones, under half trace to an unresolved V gene in checked studies; the others have no known cause. This sample gives about 130,000 clones in total; around nine tenths of them show up just once. Clones ranked in the top ten supply about 0.2% of the sample. The sample's time point label is to be understood as: cells obtained before transplantation from donor or recipient. These receptors are not linked to any known antigen. Sequencing used unstimulated CD4+ T cells sorted from spleen or lymph node cells, obtained before intestinal transplant. These receptor sequences come from a human donor who received an intestinal transplant.

The chain uses TRBV19 and TRBJ2-1; 9 bases agree with TRBD1. This CDR3 spans 14 amino acids. J was trimmed by 1 base and V by 10 bases; bases with no gene match: 5. Germline CDR1 and CDR2: LNHDA and SQIVND (reference sequence). The CDR3 DNA sequence: TGTGCCACCAAGACAGGGGGATCCTACAATGAGCAGTTCTTC. Translating it yields CATKTGGSYNEQFF.

The rearrangement links TRBV4-1 to TRBJ1-2; tentative D call: TRBD1 (6 bases). Germline values: CDR1 MGHRA, CDR2 YSYEKL. Deletions cut 6 bases from V and 8 bases from J, with 19 bases between. The CDR3 runs to 14 residues. CDR3 sequence (DNA): TGCGCCAGCAGTCGGGACATCGAGTTACGGGGCTACACCTTC. Protein: CASSRDIELRGYTF.

The chain recombines TRBV28 with TRBJ1-1; maybe TRBD1 (5 bases). The CDR3 is 11 amino acids. Germline lookup yields CDR1 MDHEN and CDR2 SYDVKM. Trimming cost V 11 bases and J 4 bases, with 11 bases left between them. Written as DNA, the CDR3 is TGTGCCGTCAGGAGGGGCACTGAAGCTTTCTTT. It is translated as CAVRRGTEAFF.

In its sample, this clone was seen once. The chain is built from TRBV5-4 and TRBJ2-5; D ambiguous. V lost 1 base to trimming and J lost 4 bases, with 8 bases between them. Germline V gene data show CDR1 as SGHNT and CDR2 as YYREEE (reference sequence). The CDR3 length is 13 residues. The CDR3 reads CASSLRLGETQYF. CDR3 sequence (DNA): TGTGCCAGCAGCTTGCGGTTGGGAGAGACCCAGTACTTC.

This chain uses TRBV28 with TRBJ2-7; no clear D gene. The V gene's germline CDR1 is MDHEN and CDR2 SYDVKM. The CDR3 runs 13 residues. V shed 8 bases and J shed 2 bases, with 13 bases lying between them. The CDR3 DNA follows: TGTGCCAGCCAGGTACAGCCTCCCTACGAGCAGTACTTC. It encodes CASQVQPPYEQYF.

This clone was detected only once. The gene calls are TRBV5-1 and TRBJ2-2; D not certain. Trimming took off 0 bases at V and 5 bases at J, with 8 bases between the two ends. Germline V gives CDR1 SGHRS, CDR2 YFSETQ. This CDR3 comprises 14 residues. The DNA for the CDR3 is TGCGCCAGCAGCTTGGTTATTGGAACCGGGGAGCTGTTTTTT. This gives the protein CASSLVIGTGELFF.

This rearrangement joins TRBV2 to TRBJ2-2, with D possibly called TRBD1 or TRBD2 (6 bases each). V lost 6 bases to trimming and J lost 4 bases, with 15 bases between them. Per the germline V gene, CDR1 is SNHLY and CDR2 is FYNNEI. The CDR3 contains 15 residues. The CDR3 protein is CASSLEKGGTGELFF. In nucleotides, the CDR3 is TGTGCCAGCAGCCTCGAAAAGGGGGGCACCGGGGAGCTGTTTTTT.

V and J are TRBV19 and TRBJ2-7, with unresolved D. Trimming left V 6 bases short and J 0 bases short, with 12 bases between. CDR3 length: 14 amino acids. Germline values: CDR1 LNHDA, CDR2 SQIVND (reference sequence). For the CDR3, the DNA is TGTGCCAGTAGCCAAACGGGCCCCTCCTACGAGCAGTACTTC. Translation gives CASSQTGPSYEQYF.

This clone appeared once. The rearrangement uses TRBV28 and TRBJ1-1; weak D call: TRBD1 (5 bases). Trimming pared 6 bases from V and 1 base from J, leaving 9 bases between. This CDR3 has 13 residues. Per germline, CDR1 MDHEN and CDR2 SYDVKM. The CDR3 is CASRKTGNTEAFF. In nucleotides, the CDR3 is TGTGCCAGCAGGAAAACAGGGAACACTGAAGCTTTCTTT.

The J gene is TRBJ2-3, the V gene TRBV13, with 7 bases identical to TRBD2. Germline V lookup: CDR1 PRHDT, CDR2 FYEKMQ (reference sequence). J lost 2 bases, V lost 2 bases, and 7 bases had no gene match. The length of the CDR3 is 16 residues. This chain's CDR3 is CASSLKRDFFTDTQYF. Here the CDR3 DNA reads TGTGCCAGCAGCTTAAAGCGGGACTTCTTCACAGATACGCAGTATTTT.

V and J are TRBV18 and TRBJ1-6; TRBD1 agrees at 7 bases. The CDR3 length is 15 residues. CDR1 and CDR2 from the germline V gene are KGHSH and LQKENI. V shed 2 bases and J 3 bases; nucleotides not matched to a gene: 1. This CDR3 is CASSPGQVYNSPLHF. The CDR3 nucleotides are TGTGCCAGCTCACCAGGACAGGTCTATAATTCACCCCTCCACTTT.

This chain's CDR3 is CASSLDRGYGYTF. CDR3 in DNA: TGTGCCAGCAGTCTGGACAGGGGCTATGGCTACACCTTC. The V and J genes are TRBV28 and TRBJ1-2; TRBD1 agrees at 9 bases. Per the germline V gene, CDR1 is MDHEN and CDR2 is SYDVKM. V was clipped by 5 bases and J by 4 bases; unmatched bases: 2. This CDR3 is 13 amino acids long.

The chain uses TRBV28 and TRBJ1-2; 7 bases align to TRBD1. Germline loops: CDR1 MDHEN, CDR2 SYDVKM. CDR3 length: 13 residues. J gave up 5 bases and V 3 bases, and 3 bases lay outside the gene matches. The DNA for the CDR3 is TGTGCCAGCAGTTTGGGGACAGTTTATGGCTACACCTTC. Amino acid sequence: CASSLGTVYGYTF.

The genes are TRBV7-2 and TRBJ1-2; D is unresolved. Germline-derived CDR1 and CDR2 are SGHTA and FQGNSA. The CDR3 spans 13 residues. Between the trimmed V and J ends, which lost 0 bases and 9 bases, there was a span of 11 bases. CDR3 sequence: CASSLAAGISYTF. The CDR3 bases are TGTGCCAGCAGCTTAGCGGCAGGCATCAGCTACACCTTC.

The CDR3, as DNA: TGTGCCAGCGTCCTAGCGGGTCAATACGAGCAGTACTTC. Residues: CASVLAGQYEQYF. The chain joins TRBV5-5 to TRBJ2-7; 8 positions agree with TRBD2. The CDR3 spans 13 residues. The germline CDR1 and CDR2 sequences are SGHKS and YYEKEE (reference sequence). J gave up 4 bases and V 7 bases, and 7 bases lay outside the gene matches. Drawing the rest from reference TRBV5-5 and TRBJ2-7, the complete variable domain is DAGVTQSPTHLIKTRGQQVTLRCSPISGHKSVSWYQQVLGQGPQFIFQYYEKEERGRGNFPDRFSARQFPNYSSELNVNALLLGDSALYLCASVLAGQYEQYFGPGTRLTVT.

The rearrangement uses TRBV4-3 and TRBJ1-6; D unclear. In germline, CDR1 is LGHNA, CDR2 YSLEER. With 6 bases removed from V and 9 bases from J, the gap between germline ends came to 12 bases. The CDR3 extends over 13 amino acids. The CDR3 DNA reads as TGCGCCAGCAGGCTCCATACGGGTTCACCCCTCCACTTT. Translating gives CASRLHTGSPLHF.

V is TRBV19 and J is TRBJ1-5; D might be TRBD1 (5 bases). This CDR3 is 13 amino acids long. Trimming shortened V by 6 bases and J by 3 bases, and 9 bases separated the two germline ends. The germline gives CDR1 LNHDA, CDR2 SQIVND (reference sequence). Written as DNA, the CDR3 is TGTGCCAGTAGCCGACAGACCAATCAGCCCCAGCATTTT. It is translated as CASSRQTNQPQHF.

This chain uses TRBV6-4 with TRBJ2-3; 7 bases are shared with TRBD1. Trimming at V came to 6 bases and at J to 3 bases, leaving 3 bases not matched to a gene. This CDR3 is 13 amino acids long. Germline V lookup: CDR1 MRHNA, CDR2 SNTAGT. The CDR3 DNA follows: TGTGCCAGCAGGGCAGGGGGTACAGATACGCAGTATTTT. As protein: CASRAGGTDTQYF.